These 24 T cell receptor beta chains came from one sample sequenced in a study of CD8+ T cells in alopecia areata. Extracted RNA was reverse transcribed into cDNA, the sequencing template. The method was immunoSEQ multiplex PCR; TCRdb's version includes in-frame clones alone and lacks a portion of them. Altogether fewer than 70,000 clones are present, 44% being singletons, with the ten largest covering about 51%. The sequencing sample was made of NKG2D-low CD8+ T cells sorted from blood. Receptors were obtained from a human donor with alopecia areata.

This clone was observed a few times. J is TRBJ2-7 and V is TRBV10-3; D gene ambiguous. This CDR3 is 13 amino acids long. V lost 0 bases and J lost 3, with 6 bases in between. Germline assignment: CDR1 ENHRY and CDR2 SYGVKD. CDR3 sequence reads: CAISESDGYEQYF. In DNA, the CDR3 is TGTGCCATCAGTGAGTCGGACGGCTACGAGCAGTACTTC.

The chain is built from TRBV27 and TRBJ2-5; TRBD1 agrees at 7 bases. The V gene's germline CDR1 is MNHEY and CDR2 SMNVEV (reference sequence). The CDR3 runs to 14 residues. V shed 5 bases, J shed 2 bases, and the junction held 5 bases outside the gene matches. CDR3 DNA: TGTGCCAGCAGTCATTGGGACAGTCAAGAGACCCAGTACTTC. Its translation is CASSHWDSQETQYF.

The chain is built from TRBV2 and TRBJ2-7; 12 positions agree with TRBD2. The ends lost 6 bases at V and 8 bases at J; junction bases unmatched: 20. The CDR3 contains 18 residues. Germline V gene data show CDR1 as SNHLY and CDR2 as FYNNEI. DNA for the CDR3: TGTGCCAGCAGCGAGACAGGCGGCCGTTCTAGCGGGAGGGCTCAGCAGTACTTC. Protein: CASSETGGRSSGRAQQYF.

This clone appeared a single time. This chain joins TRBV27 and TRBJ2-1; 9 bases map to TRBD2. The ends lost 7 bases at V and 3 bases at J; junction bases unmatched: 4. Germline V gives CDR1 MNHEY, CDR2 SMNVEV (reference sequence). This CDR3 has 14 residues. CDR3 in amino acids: CASTAGGIYNEQFF. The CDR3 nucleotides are TGTGCCAGCACAGCGGGAGGAATCTACAATGAGCAGTTCTTC.

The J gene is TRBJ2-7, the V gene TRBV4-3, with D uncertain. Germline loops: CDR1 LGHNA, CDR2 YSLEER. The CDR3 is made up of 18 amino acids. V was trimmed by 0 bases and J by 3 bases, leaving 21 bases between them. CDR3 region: CASSQDGRALSAGYEQYF. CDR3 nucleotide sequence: TGCGCCAGCAGCCAAGATGGTCGCGCCCTTTCGGCCGGCTACGAGCAGTACTTC.

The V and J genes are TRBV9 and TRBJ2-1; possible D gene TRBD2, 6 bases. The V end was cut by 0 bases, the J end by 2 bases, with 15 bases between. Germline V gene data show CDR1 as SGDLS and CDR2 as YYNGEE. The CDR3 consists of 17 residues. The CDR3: CASSVDLGLNTYNEQFF. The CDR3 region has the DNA TGTGCCAGCAGCGTAGATTTAGGACTAAACACCTACAATGAGCAGTTCTTC.

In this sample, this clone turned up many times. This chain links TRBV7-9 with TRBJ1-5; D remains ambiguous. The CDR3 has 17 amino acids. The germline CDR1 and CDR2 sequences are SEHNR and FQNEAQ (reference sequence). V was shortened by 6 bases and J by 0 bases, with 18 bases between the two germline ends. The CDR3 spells CASRGPPDGNSNQPQHF. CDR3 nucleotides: TGTGCCAGCAGGGGTCCACCTGACGGTAATAGCAATCAGCCCCAGCATTTT.

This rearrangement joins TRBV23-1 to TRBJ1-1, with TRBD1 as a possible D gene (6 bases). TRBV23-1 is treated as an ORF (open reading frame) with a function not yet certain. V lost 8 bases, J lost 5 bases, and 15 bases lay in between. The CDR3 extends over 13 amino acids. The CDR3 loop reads CASLGGGDTEAFF. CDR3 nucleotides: TGCGCCAGCTTAGGGGGGGGCGATACTGAAGCTTTCTTT.

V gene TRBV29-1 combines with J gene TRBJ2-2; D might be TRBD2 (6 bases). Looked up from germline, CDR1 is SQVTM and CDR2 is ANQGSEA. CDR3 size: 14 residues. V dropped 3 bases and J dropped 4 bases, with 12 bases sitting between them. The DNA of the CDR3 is TGCAGCGTTGAGGGGGGAGAGAGCACCGGGGAGCTGTTTTTT. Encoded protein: CSVEGGESTGELFF.

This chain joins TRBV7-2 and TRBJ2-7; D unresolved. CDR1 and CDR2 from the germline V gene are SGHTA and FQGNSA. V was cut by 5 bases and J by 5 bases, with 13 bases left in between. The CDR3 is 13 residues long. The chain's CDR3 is CASSPRQSDEQYF. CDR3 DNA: TGTGCCAGCAGCCCCCGCCAAAGTGACGAGCAGTACTTC.

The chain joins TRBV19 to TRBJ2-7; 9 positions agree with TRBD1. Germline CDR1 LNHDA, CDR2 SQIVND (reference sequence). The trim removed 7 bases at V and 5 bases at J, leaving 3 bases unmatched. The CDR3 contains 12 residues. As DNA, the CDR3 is TGTGCCAGTACAACAGGGGGCGACGAGCAGTACTTC. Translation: CASTTGGDEQYF.

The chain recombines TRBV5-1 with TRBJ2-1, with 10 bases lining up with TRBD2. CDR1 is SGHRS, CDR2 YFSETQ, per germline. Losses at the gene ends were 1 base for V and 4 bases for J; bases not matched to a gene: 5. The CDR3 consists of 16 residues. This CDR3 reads CASSLLGSGGYNEQFF. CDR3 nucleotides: TGCGCCAGCAGCTTGTTAGGTAGCGGGGGGTACAATGAGCAGTTCTTC.

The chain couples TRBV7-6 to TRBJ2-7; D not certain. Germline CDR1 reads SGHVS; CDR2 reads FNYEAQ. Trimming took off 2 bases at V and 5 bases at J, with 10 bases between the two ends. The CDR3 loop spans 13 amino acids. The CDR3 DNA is TGTGCCAGCAGCTTATCAGCGTGGGACGAGCAGTACTTC. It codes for CASSLSAWDEQYF.

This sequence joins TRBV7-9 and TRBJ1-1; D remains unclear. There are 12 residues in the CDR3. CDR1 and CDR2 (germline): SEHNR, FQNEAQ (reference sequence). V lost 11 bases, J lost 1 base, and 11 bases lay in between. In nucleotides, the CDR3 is TGTGCCCTACGGTGGGGGAACACTGAAGCTTTCTTT. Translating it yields CALRWGNTEAFF. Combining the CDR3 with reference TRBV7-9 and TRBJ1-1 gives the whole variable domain DTGVSQNPRHKITKRGQNVTFRCDPISEHNRLYWYRQTLGQGPEFLTYFQNEAQLEKSRLLSDRFSAERPKGSFSTLEIQRTEQGDSAMYLCALRWGNTEAFFGQGTRLTVV.

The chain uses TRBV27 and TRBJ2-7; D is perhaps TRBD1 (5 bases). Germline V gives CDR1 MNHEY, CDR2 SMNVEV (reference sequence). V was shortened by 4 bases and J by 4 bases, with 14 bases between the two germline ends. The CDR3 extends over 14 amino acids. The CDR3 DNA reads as TGTGCCAGCAGTTCCGACGACAGCTCATACGAGCAGTACTTC. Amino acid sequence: CASSSDDSSYEQYF.

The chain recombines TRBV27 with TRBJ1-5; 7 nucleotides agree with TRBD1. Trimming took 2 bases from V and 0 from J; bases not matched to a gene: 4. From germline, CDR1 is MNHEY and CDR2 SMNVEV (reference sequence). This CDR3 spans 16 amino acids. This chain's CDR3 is CASSLSNRGSNQPQHF. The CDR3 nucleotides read TGTGCCAGCAGTTTAAGCAACAGGGGTAGCAATCAGCCCCAGCATTTT.

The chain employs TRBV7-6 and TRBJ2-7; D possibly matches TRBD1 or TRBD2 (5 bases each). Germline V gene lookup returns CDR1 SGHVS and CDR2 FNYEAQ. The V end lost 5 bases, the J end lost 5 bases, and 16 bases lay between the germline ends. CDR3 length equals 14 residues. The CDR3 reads CASSPGTLGNEQYF. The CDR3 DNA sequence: TGTGCCAGCAGCCCCGGGACCCTTGGGAACGAGCAGTACTTC.

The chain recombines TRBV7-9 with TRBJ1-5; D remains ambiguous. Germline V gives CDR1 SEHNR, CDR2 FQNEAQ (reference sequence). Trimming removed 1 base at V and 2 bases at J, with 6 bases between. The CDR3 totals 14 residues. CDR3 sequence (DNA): TGTGCCAGCAGCTTAGACAGCCGCAATCAGCCCCAGCATTTT. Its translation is CASSLDSRNQPQHF.

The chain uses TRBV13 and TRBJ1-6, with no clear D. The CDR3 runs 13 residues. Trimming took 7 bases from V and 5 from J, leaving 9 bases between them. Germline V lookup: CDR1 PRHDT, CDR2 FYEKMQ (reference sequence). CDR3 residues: CASTNSNNSPLHF. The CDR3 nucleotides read TGTGCCAGCACAAATTCGAATAATTCACCCCTCCACTTT.

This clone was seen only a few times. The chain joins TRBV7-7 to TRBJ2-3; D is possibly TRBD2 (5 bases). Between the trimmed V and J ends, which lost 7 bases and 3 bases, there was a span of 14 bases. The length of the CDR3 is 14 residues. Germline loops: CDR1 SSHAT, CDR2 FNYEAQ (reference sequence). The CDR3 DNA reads TGTGCCAGCACCTCACCGACGGGAACAGATACGCAGTATTTT. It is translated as CASTSPTGTDTQYF.

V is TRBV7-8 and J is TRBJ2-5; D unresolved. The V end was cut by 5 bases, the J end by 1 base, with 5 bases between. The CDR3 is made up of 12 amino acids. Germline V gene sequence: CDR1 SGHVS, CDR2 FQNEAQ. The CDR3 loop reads CASSQTQETQYF. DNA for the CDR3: TGTGCCAGCAGCCAGACCCAAGAGACCCAGTACTTC.

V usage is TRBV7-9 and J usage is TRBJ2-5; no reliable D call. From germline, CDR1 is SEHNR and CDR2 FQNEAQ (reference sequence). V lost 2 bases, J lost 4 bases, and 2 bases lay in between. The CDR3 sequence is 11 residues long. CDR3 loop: CASSLIETQYF. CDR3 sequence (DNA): TGTGCCAGCAGCTTAATAGAGACCCAGTACTTC.

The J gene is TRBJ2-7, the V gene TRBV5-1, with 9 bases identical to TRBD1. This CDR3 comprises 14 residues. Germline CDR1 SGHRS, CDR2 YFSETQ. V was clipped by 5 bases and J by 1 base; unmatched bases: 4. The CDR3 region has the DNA TGCGCCAGCAGTATGGACAGGGGTTCCTACGAGCAGTACTTC. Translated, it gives CASSMDRGSYEQYF.

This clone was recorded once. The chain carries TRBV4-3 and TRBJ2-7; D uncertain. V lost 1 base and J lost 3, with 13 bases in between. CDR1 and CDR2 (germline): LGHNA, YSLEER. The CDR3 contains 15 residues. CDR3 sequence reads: CASSQGPSSVYEQYF. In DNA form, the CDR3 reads TGCGCCAGCAGCCAAGGGCCCTCTTCGGTCTACGAGCAGTACTTC.